The 32 T cell receptor beta chains given below trace back to one sample, sequenced in a study of T cell repertoires in cytomegalovirus infection. These receptors are not linked to any known antigen. TCRdb re-called the reads through MiXCR, storing one row per CDR3 protein. The sample has some 900,000 distinct CDR3 sequences, 30% to 35% seen once. Source: cultured CD8+ T cells from PBMCs, taken from culture after CMV antigen stimulation. The receptors stem from a human donor in good health (CMV status not recorded). Some clones in this sample may be carry-over from other donors' samples.

This clonotype occurred a few times. The chain uses TRBV7-9 and TRBJ2-6, with 9 bases fitting TRBD1. J gave up 3 bases and V 5 bases, and 5 bases lay outside the gene matches. Germline CDR1 and CDR2: SEHNR and FQNEAQ (reference sequence). The length of the CDR3 is 16 residues. The CDR3 nucleotides read TGTGCCAGCAGCGCCCGACAGGGGGATGGGGCCAACGTCCTGACTTTC. This sequence encodes CASSARQGDGANVLTF.

The V call is TRBV24-1, the J call TRBJ2-3; TRBD1 aligns across 7 bases. V shed 6 bases and J 0 bases; nucleotides not matched to a gene: 5. Germline V CDR1 and CDR2: KGHDR, SFDVKD. This CDR3 spans 15 amino acids. CDR3 loop: CATSRDSPSTDTQYF. The CDR3 DNA follows: TGTGCCACCAGTCGGGACAGCCCTAGCACAGATACGCAGTATTTT.

J is TRBJ2-7 and V is TRBV7-9, with 8 positions matching TRBD1. This CDR3 is 14 amino acids long. Trimming removed 4 bases from V and 6 bases from J; junction bases left unmatched: 8. CDR1 and CDR2 (germline): SEHNR, FQNEAQ (reference sequence). In DNA, the CDR3 is TGTGCCAGCAGCTCGGACAGGGAGGCCTTCGAGCAGTACTTC. This sequence encodes CASSSDREAFEQYF.

This clonotype appeared a few times. V and J are TRBV6-6 and TRBJ1-1, with 9 bases lining up with TRBD1. J lost 4 bases, V lost 5 bases, and 5 bases had no gene match. Germline assignment: CDR1 MNHNY and CDR2 SVGAGI (reference sequence). This CDR3 is built from 14 residues. CDR3 amino acids: CASSGETGGTEAFF. The CDR3 bases are TGTGCCAGCAGTGGAGAGACAGGGGGCACTGAAGCTTTCTTT.

The chain is built from TRBV7-3 and TRBJ1-4; weak D call: TRBD1 (6 bases). The CDR3 loop spans 15 amino acids. In germline, CDR1 is SGHTA, CDR2 FQGTGA. V was pared by 1 base and J by 0 bases, with 6 bases between. As DNA, the CDR3 is TGTGCCAGCAGCTTAAGGGACACAACTAATGAAAAACTGTTTTTT. It translates to CASSLRDTTNEKLFF.

This clonotype was recorded a few times. V usage is TRBV5-6 and J usage is TRBJ2-7, with D unresolved. This CDR3 has 13 amino acids. V was cut by 3 bases and J by 2 bases, with 9 bases left in between. Germline V lookup: CDR1 SGHDT, CDR2 YYEEEE. CDR3 amino acids: CASSSQFTYEQYV. CDR3 DNA sequence: TGTGCCAGCAGCTCGCAGTTTACCTACGAGCAGTACGTC.

This clonotype was counted a few times. This sequence joins TRBV4-1 and TRBJ2-1; 11 nucleotides match TRBD2. Looked up from germline, CDR1 is MGHRA and CDR2 is YSYEKL. J lost 5 bases, V lost 0 bases, and 6 bases had no gene match. This CDR3 is 17 amino acids long. The CDR3 reads CASSQDGASGGHNEQFF. CDR3 coding DNA: TGCGCCAGCAGCCAAGATGGGGCTAGCGGGGGGCACAATGAGCAGTTCTTC.

This clonotype was found a few times. The V call is TRBV7-9, the J call TRBJ2-1; TRBD2 matches 10 bases. The CDR3 is 15 residues long. Germline values: CDR1 SEHNR, CDR2 FQNEAQ (reference sequence). Unmatched junction bases numbered 10, after V lost 5 bases and J lost 9 bases. CDR3 nucleotides: TGTGCCAGCAGCCCAGCAGCGGGGGGGCCGGCTGAGCAGTTCTTC. This codes for CASSPAAGGPAEQFF.

This clonotype was observed a few times. The gene calls are TRBV7-9 and TRBJ1-1; no definite D call. This CDR3 comprises 15 residues. V was clipped by 7 bases and J by 1 base, with 16 bases between them. The germline V gene has CDR1 SEHNR and CDR2 FQNEAQ (reference sequence). For the CDR3, the DNA is TGTGCCAGCACCCCACCACATGAGGGGAACACTGAAGCTTTCTTT. Translated: CASTPPHEGNTEAFF.

This sequence joins TRBV28 and TRBJ2-1; D call uncertain. Looked up from germline, CDR1 is MDHEN and CDR2 is SYDVKM. The CDR3 is made up of 11 amino acids. Trimming took 5 bases from V and 8 from J, leaving 7 bases between them. This CDR3 is CASSQTDEQFF. The DNA for the CDR3 is TGTGCCAGCAGTCAAACCGATGAGCAGTTCTTC.

CDR3 nucleotide sequence: TGCAGCGTCGGAGGGACTAGCGAGGATATTCGGGTGGAGACCCAGTACTTC. Amino acid sequence: CSVGGTSEDIRVETQYF. J is TRBJ2-5 and V is TRBV29-1, with 10 bases aligning to TRBD2. The CDR3 is 17 residues long. The V and J ends lost 6 bases and 5 bases, in that order; junction bases with no gene match: 18. In germline, CDR1 is SQVTM, CDR2 ANQGSEA.

Ten or more counts support this clonotype. The rearrangement uses TRBV12-5 and TRBJ2-4; 8 bases fit TRBD1. V dropped 2 bases and J dropped 3; count of bases not matched to a gene: 12. Looked up from germline, CDR1 is LGHNT and CDR2 is FRNRAP. The CDR3 runs to 18 residues. This chain's CDR3 is CASGLNRGESYGKNIQYF. The CDR3 nucleotides are TGTGCTAGTGGTTTGAACAGGGGGGAATCGTACGGCAAAAACATTCAGTACTTC.

The chain joins TRBV27 to TRBJ2-1, with D possibly being TRBD1 (5 bases). Trimming pared 4 bases from V and 0 bases from J, leaving 16 bases between. This CDR3 has 17 residues. From germline, CDR1 is MNHEY and CDR2 SMNVEV (reference sequence). Here the CDR3 DNA reads TGTGCCAGCAGTTCCATCCTTGGGGCCAGCTCCTACAATGAGCAGTTCTTC. Its translation: CASSSILGASSYNEQFF.

J is TRBJ2-7 and V is TRBV6-2 or TRBV6-3, with D possibly called TRBD1 or TRBD2 (6 bases each). In germline, CDR1 is MNHEY, CDR2 SVGEGT. CDR3 length: 15 amino acids. Trimming removed 5 bases from V and 4 bases from J, with 18 bases in between. CDR3 residues: CASSLDGKGGYEQYV. The CDR3 nucleotides are TGTGCCAGCAGTCTCGACGGGAAGGGGGGATACGAGCAGTACGTC.

The genes are TRBV9 and TRBJ2-5; 9 bases align to TRBD1. Germline CDR1 SGDLS, CDR2 YYNGEE. The CDR3 spans 15 residues. V shed 4 bases, J shed 5 bases, and the junction held 9 bases outside the gene matches. DNA for the CDR3: TGTGCCAGCAGCACCCGGACAGGGGAGACTGAGACCCAGTACTTC. Protein: CASSTRTGETETQYF.

This clonotype has only a few counts. This rearrangement joins TRBV19 to TRBJ2-2, with D tentatively TRBD2 (6 bases). V was cut by 11 bases and J by 6 bases, with 19 bases left in between. Germline assignment: CDR1 LNHDA and CDR2 SQIVND (reference sequence). This CDR3 is built from 14 residues. Here the CDR3 reads CASTEGLNAGELFF. CDR3 nucleotide sequence: TGTGCCTCGACAGAGGGACTTAACGCCGGGGAGCTGTTTTTT.

This clonotype has only a few counts. This chain links TRBV6-5 with TRBJ2-3, with 13 bases fitting TRBD2. The junction had 6 bases not matched to a gene; V was cut back by 2 bases and J by 4 bases. This CDR3 comprises 17 residues. CDR1 MNHEY and CDR2 SVGAGI come from the germline V gene. The CDR3 is CASSYTTSGGAADTQYF. The CDR3, as DNA: TGTGCCAGCAGTTACACAACTAGCGGGGGGGCCGCAGATACGCAGTATTTT.

This CDR3 reads CASSLGTDQEKLFF. The DNA of the CDR3 is TGTGCCAGCAGCTTGGGGACCGACCAAGAAAAACTGTTTTTT. The chain combines TRBV7-9 with TRBJ1-4, with a weak D call TRBD1 (5 bases). The length of the CDR3 is 14 residues. V lost 3 bases to trimming and J lost 8 bases, with 13 bases between them. Looked up from germline, CDR1 is SEHNR and CDR2 is FQNEAQ (reference sequence).

The rearrangement joins TRBV11-2 to TRBJ1-1, with D tentatively TRBD1 (5 bases). V was pared by 2 bases and J by 0 bases, with 13 bases between. The CDR3 has 16 residues. Per the germline V gene, CDR1 is SGHAT and CDR2 is FQNNGV. This chain's CDR3 is CASSLLQGGMNTEAFF. CDR3 DNA: TGTGCCAGCAGCTTATTGCAGGGAGGGATGAACACTGAAGCTTTCTTT.

The sample holds one count of this clonotype. J is TRBJ2-3 and V is TRBV15; D is unclear. This CDR3 is built from 12 residues. Trimming cost V 3 bases and J 2 bases, with 3 bases left between them. Germline CDR1 is LNHNV and CDR2 is YYDKDF (reference sequence). The DNA of the CDR3 is TGTGCCACCAGCAGTACCACAGATACGCAGTATTTT. Translation: CATSSTTDTQYF.

This sequence joins TRBV19 and TRBJ2-2; no firm D call. V was trimmed by 1 base and J by 3 bases, leaving 6 bases between them. CDR3 length: 14 residues. Germline lookup yields CDR1 LNHDA and CDR2 SQIVND (reference sequence). The DNA of the CDR3 is TGTGCCAGTAGTATAGCGGTACACACCGGGGAGCTGTTTTTT. As protein: CASSIAVHTGELFF.

This clonotype showed up many times. This chain links TRBV11-1 with TRBJ1-2; TRBD1 matches at 8 bases. V dropped 5 bases and J dropped 0; count of bases not matched to a gene: 14. The CDR3 covers 18 residues. Per germline, CDR1 SGHAT and CDR2 FQDESV (reference sequence). CDR3 loop: CASSPHPDRGPANYGYTF. The CDR3 DNA reads TGTGCCAGCAGCCCCCACCCAGACAGGGGTCCGGCTAACTATGGCTACACCTTC.

This clonotype was seen more than once but under ten times. The chain couples TRBV12-3 or TRBV12-4 to TRBJ2-2; TRBD2 matches 13 bases. The CDR3 spans 20 residues. V shed 3 bases, J shed 5 bases, and the junction held 15 bases outside the gene matches. CDR3 nucleotides: TGTGCCAGCAGTTTCCTGACTAGCGGGGGGTCCCGTCGAAGTACCGGGGAGCTGTTTTTT. Its protein product is CASSFLTSGGSRRSTGELFF.

This clonotype was recorded at least ten times. This chain connects TRBV7-8 to TRBJ2-1, with 9 bases matching TRBD1. CDR1 is SGHVS, CDR2 FQNEAQ, per germline. Unmatched junction bases numbered 15, after V lost 4 bases and J lost 8 bases. The CDR3 totals 17 residues. CDR3 protein: CASSSPRGTGFFHEQFF. The CDR3 DNA follows: TGTGCCAGCAGCTCCCCTCGAGGGACAGGGTTTTTCCATGAGCAGTTCTTC. The full variable domain, rest sourced from reference TRBV7-8 and TRBJ2-1, is GAGVSQSPRYKVAKRGQDVALRCDPISGHVSLFWYQQALGQGPEFLTYFQNEAQLDKSGLPSDRFFAERPEGSVSTLKIQRTQQEDSAVYLCASSSPRGTGFFHEQFFGPGTRLTVL.

The chain couples TRBV4-2 to TRBJ2-2; D is tentatively TRBD1 or TRBD2 (6 bases each). CDR1 is LGHNA and CDR2 is YNFKEQ in the germline V gene. The V and J ends lost 1 base and 4 bases respectively, with 25 bases between them. The CDR3 runs to 20 residues. CDR3 sequence reads: CASSQVWQLAFRGGTGELFF. In DNA, the CDR3 is TGTGCCAGCAGCCAAGTATGGCAACTAGCCTTCAGGGGCGGCACCGGGGAGCTGTTTTTT.

This clonotype showed up many times. The chain has TRBV7-8 and TRBJ2-4; 7 positions agree with TRBD1. V lost 5 bases to trimming and J lost 5 bases; unmatched junction nucleotides: 12. There are 16 residues in the CDR3. Germline values: CDR1 SGHVS, CDR2 FQNEAQ. The DNA of the CDR3 is TGTGCCAGCAGCCTCCGAGGACAGGTCGACGAAAACATTCAGTACTTC. Encoded protein: CASSLRGQVDENIQYF.

The rearrangement uses TRBV10-3 and TRBJ1-2; D ambiguous. V was pared by 3 bases and J by 8 bases, with 16 bases between. The CDR3 is 14 residues long. The germline V gene encodes CDR1 ENHRY and CDR2 SYGVKD. CDR3 sequence (DNA): TGTGCCATCAGTGACCCCCGGGAGGGCGGCGGCTACACCTTC. It codes for CAISDPREGGGYTF.

The rearrangement links TRBV4-3 to TRBJ2-7; D call uncertain. Germline values: CDR1 LGHNA, CDR2 YSLEER. The CDR3 loop spans 16 amino acids. Trimming left V 1 base short and J 1 base short, with 14 bases between. This CDR3 is CASSQGSVTPSYEQYF. The CDR3 DNA follows: TGCGCCAGCAGCCAAGGTTCCGTGACTCCTTCCTACGAGCAGTACTTC.

The V gene is TRBV27, the J gene TRBJ1-5; D may be TRBD1 (6 bases). The V and J ends lost 2 bases and 7 bases respectively, with 12 bases between them. Germline values: CDR1 MNHEY, CDR2 SMNVEV (reference sequence). There are 14 residues in the CDR3. The CDR3, as DNA: TGTGCCAGCAGTTTAGTACAGGGTTACCAGCCCCAGCATTTT. It is translated as CASSLVQGYQPQHF.

The V and J genes are TRBV6-2 or TRBV6-3 and TRBJ1-5, with D unresolved. CDR3 size: 15 residues. Germline values: CDR1 MNHEY, CDR2 SVGEGT. The ends were cut back, 3 bases at V and 2 bases at J, with 11 bases in the middle. CDR3 loop: CASSYMHGGNQPQHF. CDR3 coding DNA: TGTGCCAGCAGTTATATGCACGGAGGCAATCAGCCCCAGCATTTT.

This clonotype has a handful of counts. This CDR3 reads CASSPGTGDPEQFF. In DNA, the CDR3 is TGTGCCAGCAGCCCTGGGACAGGGGACCCTGAGCAGTTCTTC. The chain recombines TRBV7-9 with TRBJ2-1; 10 bases agree with TRBD1. Unmatched junction bases numbered 7, after V lost 5 bases and J lost 9 bases. The CDR3 sequence is 14 residues long. Germline CDR1 reads SEHNR; CDR2 reads FQNEAQ (reference sequence).

The rearrangement uses TRBV6-2 or TRBV6-3 and TRBJ2-2; 9 bases align to TRBD1. The CDR3 extends over 15 amino acids. The junction had 8 bases not matched to a gene; V was cut back by 7 bases and J by 5 bases. The germline CDR1 and CDR2 sequences are MNHEY and SVGEGT. Here the CDR3 DNA reads TGTGCCAGCAAAGGGACAGGGACGGAAACCGGGGAGCTGTTTTTT. Protein product: CASKGTGTETGELFF.